Following are 8 T cell receptor beta chains from one sample sequenced in a study of sequential checkpoint blockade in melanoma. Treatment defined: randomized to nivolumab then ipilimumab (arm A) or the reverse (arm B). The data were produced by immunoSEQ multiplex PCR, yet TCRdb's version contains in-frame clones alone and is incomplete. This table has approximately 2,900 clones, 15% to 20% appearing once. Sequencing used tumor tissue (inferred from file names), obtained from a patient given nivolumab and ipilimumab in sequence. These receptors all come from a human donor with melanoma.

The chain links TRBV19 to TRBJ2-4, with D possibly matching TRBD1 (5 bases). CDR1 is LNHDA, CDR2 SQIVND, per germline (reference sequence). The CDR3 contains 16 residues. V lost 5 bases and J 0 bases, leaving 14 bases between the germline ends. The CDR3 DNA follows: TGTGCCAGTAGTCCCAGACAGACCTTAGCCAAAAACATTCAGTACTTC. Translated, it gives CASSPRQTLAKNIQYF. Full variable domain (outside the CDR3, taken from reference TRBV19 and TRBJ2-4): DGGITQSPKYLFRKEGQNVTLSCEQNLNHDAMYWYRQDPGQGLRLIYYSQIVNDFQKGDIAEGYSVSREKKESFPLTVTSAQKNPTAFYLCASSPRQTLAKNIQYFGAGTRLSVL.

This clone is deemed medium-sized. The rearrangement uses TRBV11-3 and TRBJ1-2; D is uncertain. Germline V gene sequence: CDR1 SGHNT, CDR2 YENEEA. Trimming took 6 bases from V and 4 from J, leaving 15 bases between them. The CDR3 is 14 residues long. The CDR3 DNA reads as TGTGCCAGCAGTTACTCCGGGAACATCTATGGCTACACCTTC. Its translation: CASSYSGNIYGYTF.

This clone occurred a few times. The chain carries TRBV28 and TRBJ1-1; D gene ambiguous. This CDR3 spans 14 amino acids. Trimming removed 3 bases from V and 1 base from J, with 9 bases in between. Germline CDR1 reads MDHEN; CDR2 reads SYDVKM. The CDR3, as DNA: TGTGCCAGCAGTTTGGTCAGCGAGAACACTGAAGCTTTCTTT. Its translation: CASSLVSENTEAFF.

Judged by abundance, this clone is medium-sized. The chain combines TRBV11-3 with TRBJ2-5; 15 nucleotides align to TRBD2. The CDR3 length is 18 residues. Germline CDR1 SGHNT, CDR2 YENEEA. V lost 1 base to trimming and J lost 5 bases; unmatched junction nucleotides: 8. This CDR3 reads CASSLGDGLAGGRETQYF. The DNA for the CDR3 is TGTGCCAGCAGCTTAGGAGACGGACTAGCGGGGGGGCGGGAGACCCAGTACTTC.

The chain carries TRBV28 and TRBJ2-1; 9 bases map to TRBD1. J was trimmed by 6 bases and V by 6 bases; bases with no gene match: 6. CDR1 is MDHEN, CDR2 SYDVKM, per germline. The CDR3 has 14 residues. Here the CDR3 reads CASRYGGQGNEQFF. For the CDR3, the DNA is TGTGCCAGCAGGTATGGGGGACAGGGCAATGAGCAGTTCTTC.

The V call is TRBV19, the J call TRBJ2-5; D is uncertain. This CDR3 comprises 13 residues. V lost 5 bases to trimming and J lost 2 bases, with 9 bases between them. Germline values: CDR1 LNHDA, CDR2 SQIVND (reference sequence). The CDR3 DNA sequence: TGTGCCAGTAGTGGGTCCCGTCAAGAGACCCAGTACTTC. The encoded protein is CASSGSRQETQYF.

In its sample, this clone is medium-sized. The chain uses TRBV11-3 and TRBJ1-5, with 8 bases lining up with TRBD1. There are 14 residues in the CDR3. The J segment lost 5 bases and the V segment lost 6 bases, leaving 6 bases of the junction unmatched. CDR1 SGHNT and CDR2 YENEEA come from the germline V gene. This CDR3 reads CASRGDRPDQPQHF. CDR3 in DNA: TGTGCCAGCAGGGGGGACAGGCCGGATCAGCCCCAGCATTTT.

By frequency in the sample, this clone is large. CDR3 in DNA: TGTGCCAGCAGCATGGACAGGGGGCTCACAGATACGCAGTATTTT. This encodes CASSMDRGLTDTQYF. This chain joins TRBV11-3 and TRBJ2-3; 11 nucleotides line up with TRBD1. After removal of 5 bases from V and 2 bases from J, the junction contained 3 bases not matched to a gene. The CDR3 contains 15 residues. Germline V gene lookup returns CDR1 SGHNT and CDR2 YENEEA.